The 2 T cell receptor beta chains in this list originate from one sample, sequenced in a study of post-analysis software for immune sequencing data. These receptors lack a known antigen. Prepared TCR beta cDNA libraries contained unique molecular identifiers. TCRdb re-derived calls from the PCR reads in MiXCR, one entry per CDR3 protein. The repertoire holds 450,000 to 700,000 distinct CDR3 sequences, roughly 45% seen once, with more than 1.5% in the top ten. Overall study findings and caveats: Among five TRBV segments more frequent in patients than controls were TRBV5-6, TRBV5-1 and TRBV20-1.

Sequenced: blood. These receptors all stem from a girl aged 5 to 17 with multiple sclerosis.

In nucleotides, the CDR3 is TGCAGTGCTAGGGTCCCCCCCGGGACAGGCGGGACTAGCGGGGCGGCCGACATCCAAGAGACCCAGTACTTC. Amino acid sequence: CSARVPPGTGGTSGAADIQETQYF. V and J are TRBV20-1 and TRBJ2-5; 13 bases are a match to TRBD2. The ends lost 3 bases at V and 1 base at J; junction bases unmatched: 29. CDR1 is DFQATT and CDR2 is SNEGSKA in the germline V gene (reference sequence). This CDR3 comprises 24 residues.

The chain has TRBV12-3 or TRBV12-4 and TRBJ2-3; 7 positions match TRBD2. The CDR3 runs to 15 residues. V dropped 5 bases and J dropped 4; count of bases not matched to a gene: 9. The CDR3 DNA sequence: TGTGCCAGCAGTCCCTTTAGCGGGTTGGCAGATACGCAGTATTTT. Protein sequence: CASSPFSGLADTQYF.